This T cell receptor (beta chain) was observed in a study of T cells in localized non-small cell lung cancer (dated by TCRdb to about 2020). General notes on the study: The study analyzed T cell repertoires of hundreds of early-stage NSCLC patients, comparing tumors and uninvolved tumor-adjacent lungs. The cohort comprised roughly 240 treatment-naïve NSCLC patients with resected, localized lung tumors. NSCLC patients had a mean age of roughly 64 years, and fewer than 150 were male and 107 female. The research as a whole found: Uninvolved tumor-adjacent lung showed the highest T cell clonality, higher than tumor, which suggests more focused antigenic responses in the uninvolved tumor-adjacent lung. Higher blood T cell density associated with longer overall survival, while higher adjacent-lung clonality associated with shorter survival. Multi-region tumor sequencing was not performed, so intratumor heterogeneity could not be excluded. A median of roughly 58 of the top 100 tumor clones were detected in paired uninvolved adjacent lung, and under 30 of these tumor clones were also found among the top 100 clones of the paired uninvolved adjacent lung. Because the study design was exploratory, TCR variables were selected using unadjusted p-values without false-discovery rate correction.

V sheds 4 bases and J sheds 1 base, leaving 16 bases between their ends. There are 16 amino acids in the CDR3, from cysteine to phenylalanine inclusive. CDR3 DNA is the only sequence kept; it has 48 bases, read in frame from the first base. Based on the germline V gene, the CDR1 and CDR2 sequences are SGHNT and YENEEA. Note on this clone: This clone's antigen is unknown. Base qualities were left out, and no much larger clone turns up one base away.

At diagnosis, peripheral blood, uninvolved tumor-adjacent lung and tumor were collected and stored as a combination of fresh-frozen and FFPE material. The immunoSEQ Assay was used to sequence TCR beta CDR3 regions from DNA. The study's own analysis went as follows. To compute T cell density, TCR beta template counts were normalized to usable DNA, which was estimated by amplifying housekeeping genes. The preseqR package was used to estimate richness by extrapolating to 400,000 templates for PBMC samples and to 120,000 templates for tissue samples. Clonality was defined by subtracting Pielou's evenness from one. Tissue-enriched TCRs were identified by differential abundance testing using productive amino-acid clonotypes, minimum total count 5 and alpha 0.1. Repertoire overlap between compartments was quantified with the Jaccard Index and Morisita Overlap Index. GLIPH grouped TCR beta CDR3s together with public tetramer-defined viral CDR3s, and a viral motif had to include at least three viral sequences and show V-gene enrichment. TCRdb re-hosts the immuneACCESS table, in-frame sequences only. Its copies lack some clones; in the studies checked, an unresolved V gene accounts for under half of them, and the cause for the rest is not known. For V, J and clone size, that table is used; D and trimming come from the DNA. The sample table records approximately 2,100 clones; 40% of these occur just once. 9.5% of the sample belongs to the ten largest clones.

The origin of this receptor is a male donor aged 60 or over with stage II squamous cell lung carcinoma. The source was lung tumor tissue, collected before any cancer treatment. The chain couples TRBV11-3 to TRBJ1-1; the D gene cannot be named for sure. The CDR3 corresponds to CASSSPGVEANTEAFF. The DNA is as follows: TGTGCCAGCAGCTCCCCGGGCGTCGAGGCGAACACTGAAGCTTTCTTT.